Listed below are T cell receptor beta chains from one sample, sequenced in a study of T cell responses to AZD1222 COVID-19 vaccine. Data came from immunoSEQ multiplex PCR; TCRdb stores just in-frame clones and leaves some out. This sample has approximately 120,000 clones; 65% to 90% occur once, and the top ten carry roughly a quarter. This sample comprised peripheral blood, obtained 28 days after the second AZD1222 dose. Receptors were obtained from an adult who received the AZD1222 COVID-19 vaccine. The CDR3 runs from the conserved cysteine through the conserved F or W. The D gene is left open where the match is weak. For some rows the clone size is stated as once, few or many, or as a class when expanded; others skip it.

d_call,v_call,j_call,clone_size,cdr3_aa
NA,TRBV7-9,TRBJ1-2,NA,CASSPGEVSILRYGYTF
NA,TRBV4-3,TRBJ1-2,NA,CASSQDLRAHGYTF
TRBD1,TRBV7-8,TRBJ1-3,NA,CASSPDRVPGNTIYF
NA,TRBV2,TRBJ2-1,NA,CASSTGTGPYNEQFF
NA,TRBV5-7,TRBJ1-1,NA,CASSLGVWHNTEAFF
TRBD1,TRBV11-2,TRBJ1-1,few,CASSPIGDRGRRVTEAFF
NA,TRBV9,TRBJ2-3,NA,CASSVPPGAADTQYF
TRBD1,TRBV2,TRBJ2-5,NA,CASSEQGVYQETQYF
NA,TRBV28,TRBJ2-2,once,CASSSGMAANTGELFF
NA,TRBV28,TRBJ1-2,NA,CASSFQGRWDGYTF
NA,TRBV5-5,TRBJ1-5,NA,CASSSGDSNQPQHF
NA,TRBV24-1,TRBJ1-6,NA,CATSAGTTDNSPLHF
TRBD1,TRBV7-8,TRBJ1-2,few,CASSPGQGSSGYTF
TRBD2,TRBV27,TRBJ2-2,NA,CASSTYSGTFSPGELFF